This T cell receptor beta chain is from a study of STAT3 mutations in large granular lymphocyte leukemia. The overall study: Canonical activating STAT3 mutations were detected in roughly half of the longitudinally sequenced T-LGLL patients. General observations from the study: In several patients, dominant TCR clone burden exceeded STAT3 mutant burden. In T-cell large granular lymphocyte leukemia, about half of patients showed multiple immunodominant subclonotypes. Variable sampling intervals and differing treatment regimens complicated linking therapy response to TCR clonal burden changes. A small but highly pathogenic clone may have been missed.

Concerning this clone itself: Its specificity is not known.

Assay used: immunoSEQ multiplex PCR; TCRdb lists only in-frame clones, some missing. The sample shows approximately 2,500 clones, roughly a third of them seen only once. Germline CDR1 is MNHNY and CDR2 is SVGAGI (reference sequence). The length of the CDR3 is 14 residues. The germline V and J ends were trimmed by 2 bases and 3 bases, with 11 bases remaining between them. Specimen: PBMCs. This sequence joins TRBV6-6 and TRBJ2-7; D is ambiguous. This clonotype was obtained from a human donor with T large granular lymphocyte leukemia. Some clones in this sample may be carry-over from other donors' samples. CDR3 bases: TGTGCCAGCAGTTACGGAAGTTCGGGCTACGAGCAGTACTTC. Translation: CASSYGSSGYEQYF.